This T cell receptor beta chain was identified in a study of blood T cell repertoires in COVID-19. About the research overall: Acute-phase and convalescent COVID-19 samples originated in the United States, Italy and Spain. PBMCs, B-cell-depleted T cells, or T cells were the source of the cDNA or gDNA that made up the material.

Per the germline V gene, CDR1 is LGHDT and CDR2 is YNNKEL (reference sequence). The CDR3 runs to 13 residues. Trimming pared 1 base from V and 1 base from J, leaving 4 bases between. Original methodology: The authors estimated nucleated cell counts from reference gene primer amplification. Assay: immunoSEQ multiplex PCR; the TCRdb copy retains only in-frame clones and omits some. From that table come the V and J calls and clone size; the DNA was used to work out D and trimming. This table has tens of thousands of clones, around 78% appearing once. Sequencing was carried out using peripheral blood. The clonotype comes from a human donor in a cohort sampled during active COVID-19. This chain connects TRBV3-1 (or the pseudogene TRBV3-2) to TRBJ1-1; D is unclear. Written as DNA, the CDR3 is TGTGCCAGCAGCCAAGTCAGGAACACTGAAGCTTTCTTT. It yields the protein CASSQVRNTEAFF.